This TCR beta chain was profiled in a study of T cell responses to AZD1222 COVID-19 vaccine. V dropped 3 bases and J dropped 0 bases, with 9 bases sitting between them. There are 15 residues in the CDR3. Germline CDR1 is MNHEY and CDR2 is SVGAGI. Only in-frame clones appear in the TCRdb table, and some are missing; sequencing was by immunoSEQ multiplex PCR. The sample shows 130,000 to 150,000 clones, under 95% of them seen only once. This sample comprised peripheral blood, obtained on day 0 of AZD1222 vaccination. This clonotype originated in an adult in good health. The rearrangement links TRBV6-5 to TRBJ1-3; no clear D gene. CDR3 sequence reads: CASSYRQPSGNTIYF. CDR3 sequence (DNA): TGTGCCAGCAGTTATAGACAACCCTCTGGAAACACCATATATTTT.